The clone carrying this TCR beta chain was counted a few times. Antigen specificity is unknown. These data belong to a study of shared clonotypes between healthy human individuals. Study-wide context: Three CD4 naive, three CD4 memory, two CD8 naive and one CD8 memory plate were used per donor. Study conclusions and caveats: Generally, estimated richness proved larger in naive subsets than it did in memory subsets. It was the few donors that limited the genetic and exposure-history diversity represented.

As originally analysed: Filtering of immunoSEQ junctional sequences could not match full-length read filtering. Produced via immunoSEQ multiplex PCR; TCRdb's table is partial and in-frame only. For V, J and clone size, that table is used; D and trimming come from the DNA. This table has around 2.1 million clones, more than 85% appearing once. CD8 cells regarded as naive lacked CD45RO, were positively chosen for CCR7, and omitted terminally differentiated effector memory CD45RA+ cells. This clonotype was sampled from a man aged 18 to 30 in good health. Some clones in this sample may be carry-over from other donors' samples. The sample consisted of naive CD8+ T cells from PBMCs.

The CDR3 loop is CASSLVRTGQGQPQHF. CDR3 sequence (DNA): TGTGCCAGTAGCCTTGTAAGGACAGGGCAGGGGCAGCCCCAGCATTTT. The rearrangement joins TRBV19 to TRBJ1-5; 8 nucleotides match TRBD1. This CDR3 comprises 16 residues. J was trimmed by 7 bases and V by 6 bases; bases with no gene match: 14. CDR1 LNHDA and CDR2 SQIVND come from the germline V gene (reference sequence). Combining the CDR3 with reference TRBV19 and TRBJ1-5 gives the whole variable domain DGGITQSPKYLFRKEGQNVTLSCEQNLNHDAMYWYRQDPGQGLRLIYYSQIVNDFQKGDIAEGYSVSREKKESFPLTVTSAQKNPTAFYLCASSLVRTGQGQPQHFGDGTRLSIL.